This TCR beta chain emerged from a study of blood T cell repertoires in COVID-19. This CDR3 has 16 amino acids. Per germline, CDR1 SGHTA and CDR2 FQGNSA. V lost 3 bases and J lost 4, with 18 bases in between. Produced via immunoSEQ multiplex PCR; TCRdb's table is partial and in-frame only. Of 250,000 to 300,000 clones listed, about nine tenths are singletons. The material sequenced was peripheral blood. The chain links TRBV7-2 to TRBJ1-1; D call uncertain. This TCR was recovered from a woman between 25 and 40 years old with active or convalescent COVID-19. The DNA of the CDR3 is TGTGCCAGCAGCTTGTCCGAATTTCGGGGAGTCACTGAAGCTTTCTTT. It yields the protein CASSLSEFRGVTEAFF.